These 8 T cell receptor beta chains were sequenced from one sample in a study of CD8 T cells in ankylosing spondylitis. MiXCR was run by TCRdb on the 5' RACE reads, yielding one entry per CDR3 protein. The sample shows about 140,000 distinct CDR3 sequences, 6.5% to 8.5% of them seen only once. The sequenced material came from synovial fluid, either unsorted or a sorted T cell fraction (not recorded which). These receptors all come from a male donor with ankylosing spondylitis.

This clonotype was counted ten times or more. The chain links TRBV20-1 to TRBJ2-5, with D perhaps matching TRBD2 (5 bases). There are 15 residues in the CDR3. Germline V gene sequence: CDR1 DFQATT, CDR2 SNEGSKA (reference sequence). V dropped 5 bases and J dropped 5 bases, with 21 bases sitting between them. The chain's CDR3 is CSAPLSGLFSETQYF. Here the CDR3 DNA reads TGCAGTGCTCCTCTGTCTGGACTCTTCAGCGAGACCCAGTACTTC.

The sample holds many counts of this clonotype. The gene calls are TRBV11-3 and TRBJ2-1; D might be TRBD1 (5 bases). Trimming cost V 5 bases and J 8 bases, with 13 bases left between them. Germline CDR1 is SGHNT and CDR2 is YENEEA. The CDR3 contains 13 residues. CDR3 coding DNA: TGTGCCAGCAGCACCGACAGTCACTATGAGCAGTTCTTC. Translation gives CASSTDSHYEQFF.

This clonotype has ten or more counts. A read error may produce the germline difference seen at one junction end. The gene calls are TRBV12-3 or TRBV12-4 and TRBJ2-2; D unresolved. The CDR3 is made up of 12 amino acids. The CDR3 DNA follows: TGTGCCAGCAGTTATAACATCGGGGAGCTGTTTTTT. Amino acids: CASSYNIGELFF.

Ten or more counts support this clonotype. The chain employs TRBV7-9 and TRBJ1-2; D not certain. V was pared by 1 base and J by 5 bases, with 11 bases between. This CDR3 has 14 residues. From germline, CDR1 is SEHNR and CDR2 FQNEAQ (reference sequence). CDR3 coding DNA: TGTGCCAGCAGCTTAGTGCAGCCGCCTTATGGCTACACCTTC. Translating gives CASSLVQPPYGYTF. The full variable domain, its missing parts supplied by reference TRBV7-9 and TRBJ1-2, is DTGVSQNPRHKITKRGQNVTFRCDPISEHNRLYWYRQTLGQGPEFLTYFQNEAQLEKSRLLSDRFSAERPKGSFSTLEIQRTEQGDSAMYLCASSLVQPPYGYTFGSGTRLTVV.

The genes are TRBV12-3 or TRBV12-4 and TRBJ2-1; D remains unclear. CDR3 length: 11 amino acids. Trimming removed 1 base at V and 15 bases at J, with 10 bases between. The CDR3 DNA sequence: TGTGCCAGCAGTTTAGGAATGGGCCCGTTCTTC. This gives the protein CASSLGMGPFF.

This clonotype was seen repeatedly, ten times or more. The genes are TRBV10-2 and TRBJ2-1; 10 nucleotides align to TRBD2. The CDR3 runs 16 residues. The V segment lost 7 bases and the J segment 9 bases; nucleotides outside the gene matches: 15. Germline V gene lookup returns CDR1 WSHSY and CDR2 SAAADI. In DNA, the CDR3 is TGCGCCAGCACCCGTTCCAGCGGGAGGGGGAGCGCTGAGCAGTTCTTC. Translation gives CASTRSSGRGSAEQFF.

This clonotype appeared many times. The chain employs TRBV29-1 and TRBJ1-2; 8 bases fit TRBD1. V trimming: 7 bases; J trimming: 4 bases; junction bases outside the gene matches: 8. Looked up from germline, CDR1 is SQVTM and CDR2 is ANQGSEA. The CDR3 has 13 amino acids. The CDR3 here is CSAETGAGYGYTF. The CDR3 nucleotides read TGCAGCGCCGAGACAGGGGCGGGCTATGGCTACACCTTC. Variable domain in full (rest from reference TRBV29-1 and TRBJ1-2): SAVISQKPSRDICQRGTSLTIQCQVDSQVTMMFWYRQQPGQSLTLIATANQGSEATYESGFVIDKFPISRPNLTFSTLTVSNMSPEDSSIYLCSAETGAGYGYTFGSGTRLTVV.

This clonotype was found many times. J is TRBJ1-1 and V is TRBV5-1, with D uncertain. Trimming left V 2 bases short and J 2 bases short, with 7 bases between. The CDR3 has 13 amino acids. Per germline, CDR1 SGHRS and CDR2 YFSETQ. CDR3 nucleotides: TGCGCCAGCAGCTTACTGACCAACACTGAAGCTTTCTTT. The encoded protein is CASSLLTNTEAFF.